This TCR beta chain was captured in a study of CD4+ T cells in melanoma. As to this clone: Its antigen is unknown.

The study's findings and limits: In melanoma, neoantigen-specific CD4+ T cells reportedly differed in differentiation state. CD8+ T cell, macrophage and B cell function reportedly correlated with neoantigen-specific CD4+ T cells.

Profiling relied on immunoSEQ multiplex PCR, and the TCRdb table lists in-frame clones only, not all of them. The data contain roughly 110,000 clones, over 80% of them singletons. The sample comprised peripheral blood. The sequence was collected from a human donor with melanoma.

The CDR3 reads CASGGRKDEQFF. Written as DNA, the CDR3 is TGCGCCAGCGGGGGGAGGAAGGATGAGCAGTTCTTC. The chain uses TRBV4-1 and TRBJ2-1, with a weak D call TRBD2 (6 bases). CDR3 length: 12 amino acids. Trimming pared 8 bases from V and 8 bases from J, leaving 13 bases between. Germline V CDR1 and CDR2: MGHRA, YSYEKL.